Shown below are 25 T cell receptor beta chains from a single sample sequenced in a study of T cell responses to AZD1222 COVID-19 vaccine (dated by TCRdb to about 2021). Interpreted using the paper, the time point label stands for: baseline before first vaccination. The library relied on the immunoSEQ multiplex PCR assay. This is the immuneACCESS table as TCRdb keeps it, with only in-frame sequences that have V and J called. A part of the clones is gone; compared with another copy, unresolved V genes explain less than half, and the rest is unexplained. The table for this sample lists about 140,000 clones; more than 80% of them were counted only once. Under 3.5% of the sample rests with the top ten. This material consisted of peripheral blood, taken on day 0 of AZD1222 vaccination. The receptors stem from an adult in good health.

The V call is TRBV24-1, the J call TRBJ2-1; D uncertain. CDR3 length equals 13 residues. Trimming removed 8 bases from V and 9 bases from J, with 16 bases in between. Germline loops: CDR1 KGHDR, CDR2 SFDVKD. The DNA of the CDR3 is TGTGCCACCACCACCAGCCGGTCGGGTGAGCAGTTCTTC. Translation gives CATTTSRSGEQFF.

The chain links TRBV7-9 to TRBJ1-5, with D perhaps matching TRBD1 (6 bases). Per germline, CDR1 SEHNR and CDR2 FQNEAQ (reference sequence). Trimming stripped 5 bases from V and 1 base from J, with 12 bases between. This CDR3 contains 15 residues. The CDR3 loop is CASSPGGGSNQPQHF. In nucleotides, the CDR3 is TGTGCCAGCAGCCCCGGTGGGGGCAGCAATCAGCCCCAGCATTTT. Based on the CDR3 plus reference TRBV7-9 and TRBJ1-5, the full variable domain is DTGVSQNPRHKITKRGQNVTFRCDPISEHNRLYWYRQTLGQGPEFLTYFQNEAQLEKSRLLSDRFSAERPKGSFSTLEIQRTEQGDSAMYLCASSPGGGSNQPQHFGDGTRLSIL.

The CDR3 region is CASRLEAGINTEAFF. The CDR3 DNA reads as TGTGCCAGCAGACTAGAGGCGGGGATTAACACTGAAGCTTTCTTT. The V and J genes are TRBV11-2 and TRBJ1-1, with no clear D. Trimming took off 6 bases at V and 2 bases at J, with 16 bases between the two ends. Germline CDR1 is SGHAT and CDR2 is FQNNGV. This CDR3 comprises 15 residues.

This clone was counted only a few times. The rearrangement uses TRBV24-1 and TRBJ1-4, with D hard to call. The CDR3 contains 14 residues. Trimming stripped 5 bases from V and 2 bases from J, with 8 bases between. CDR1 is KGHDR and CDR2 is SFDVKD in the germline V gene. CDR3 amino acids: CATSGPATNEKLFF. The DNA for the CDR3 is TGTGCCACCAGTGGTCCAGCGACTAATGAAAAACTGTTTTTT.

The chain joins TRBV27 to TRBJ1-1, with D possibly being TRBD1 (6 bases). CDR1 is MNHEY and CDR2 is SMNVEV in the germline V gene (reference sequence). The CDR3 length is 14 residues. V was pared by 5 bases and J by 3 bases, with 13 bases between. The CDR3 region has the DNA TGTGCCAGCAGTCACTTGACAGGCTACACTGAAGCTTTCTTT. Its translation is CASSHLTGYTEAFF.

The DNA for the CDR3 is TGCGCCAGCAGCTTGGGATCATTGGAAACCGGGGAGCTGTTTTTT. Translating it yields CASSLGSLETGELFF. The gene calls are TRBV5-1 and TRBJ2-2; D is undetermined. This CDR3 spans 15 amino acids. Per germline, CDR1 SGHRS and CDR2 YFSETQ. Trimming took 0 bases from V and 5 from J, leaving 11 bases between them.

The chain recombines TRBV28 with TRBJ2-7; 9 nucleotides agree with TRBD1. Germline CDR1 MDHEN, CDR2 SYDVKM. The CDR3 is 14 amino acids. Trimming removed 8 bases from V and 2 bases from J; junction bases left unmatched: 7. The CDR3 DNA sequence: TGTGCCAGCGAGAGAACAGGGGGCGCCTACGAGCAGTACTTC. It translates to CASERTGGAYEQYF.

The rearrangement uses TRBV19 and TRBJ2-5; 7 bases are shared with TRBD2. The CDR3 is made up of 19 amino acids. With 2 bases clipped from V and 1 base from J, the junction kept 16 bases outside the gene matches. The germline V gene encodes CDR1 LNHDA and CDR2 SQIVND (reference sequence). CDR3 sequence reads: CASSIIAAGALASQETQYF. The CDR3 DNA reads as TGTGCCAGTAGTATAATCGCGGCCGGAGCACTAGCGTCCCAAGAGACCCAGTACTTC.

The CDR3 loop reads CASSLTQGFETQYF. CDR3 nucleotides: TGTGCCAGCAGCTTAACACAGGGGTTTGAGACCCAGTACTTC. The chain links TRBV13 to TRBJ2-5, with 7 bases that match TRBD1. V trimming: 2 bases; J trimming: 5 bases; junction bases outside the gene matches: 5. Germline loops: CDR1 PRHDT, CDR2 FYEKMQ (reference sequence). This CDR3 has 14 residues.

The chain has TRBV9 and TRBJ2-1, with 9 bases that match TRBD1. The CDR3 has 16 amino acids. Losses at the gene ends were 3 bases for V and 4 bases for J; bases not matched to a gene: 8. CDR1 is SGDLS, CDR2 YYNGEE, per germline. For the CDR3, the DNA is TGTGCCAGCAGCGCCGGTGGGGACAGGGCATACAATGAGCAGTTCTTC. This translates into CASSAGGDRAYNEQFF. Together with reference TRBV9 and TRBJ2-1, the CDR3 gives the full variable domain: DSGVTQTPKHLITATGQRVTLRCSPRSGDLSVYWYQQSLDQGLQFLIQYYNGEERAKGNILERFSAQQFPDLHSELNLSSLELGDSALYFCASSAGGDRAYNEQFFGPGTRLTVL.

The chain joins TRBV7-8 to TRBJ2-1; 7 nucleotides line up with TRBD2. Germline CDR1 SGHVS, CDR2 FQNEAQ. Trimming took 5 bases from V and 9 from J; bases not matched to a gene: 7. The CDR3 spans 13 residues. CDR3: CASSGRLAAEQFF. DNA for the CDR3: TGTGCCAGCAGCGGGCGACTAGCTGCTGAGCAGTTCTTC.

V usage is TRBV9 and J usage is TRBJ1-4; TRBD1 agrees at 10 bases. V gave up 3 bases and J gave up 5 bases; unmatched junction bases: 7. This CDR3 has 16 amino acids. Germline V gene sequence: CDR1 SGDLS, CDR2 YYNGEE. The CDR3 is CASSAGQGYLNEKLFF. The CDR3 nucleotides are TGTGCCAGCAGCGCGGGACAGGGGTATTTAAATGAAAAACTGTTTTTT.

In its sample, this clone was seen a few times. This chain links TRBV30 with TRBJ2-1, with 8 bases fitting TRBD1. Trimming cost V 3 bases and J 5 bases; bases outside gene matches: 15. Germline assignment: CDR1 GTSNPN and CDR2 SVGIG (reference sequence). The CDR3 is 17 amino acids. The CDR3 is CAWRKLQGARRDNEQFF. The CDR3 nucleotides read TGTGCCTGGAGGAAGTTGCAGGGGGCGCGTAGAGACAATGAGCAGTTCTTC.

The chain recombines TRBV7-2 with TRBJ2-1; D is unresolved. CDR3 length: 14 amino acids. V was cut by 3 bases and J by 5 bases, with 11 bases left in between. CDR1 is SGHTA, CDR2 FQGNSA, per germline. The CDR3 DNA sequence: TGTGCCAGCAGCTTCATAGGGCCTAACAATGAGCAGTTCTTC. Amino acids: CASSFIGPNNEQFF.

This chain connects TRBV19 to TRBJ1-2; 7 positions match TRBD1. The CDR3 is made up of 14 amino acids. Germline V gives CDR1 LNHDA, CDR2 SQIVND (reference sequence). V lost 4 bases, J lost 9 bases, and 11 bases stayed unmatched. CDR3 residues: CASSTLDRWLSYTF. The CDR3 nucleotides are TGTGCCAGTAGTACCCTGGACAGGTGGTTAAGCTACACCTTC. Drawing the rest from reference TRBV19 and TRBJ1-2, the complete variable domain is DGGITQSPKYLFRKEGQNVTLSCEQNLNHDAMYWYRQDPGQGLRLIYYSQIVNDFQKGDIAEGYSVSREKKESFPLTVTSAQKNPTAFYLCASSTLDRWLSYTFGSGTRLTVV.

The V call is TRBV7-8, the J call TRBJ1-6, with D tentatively TRBD1 (6 bases). The CDR3 totals 16 residues. CDR1 SGHVS and CDR2 FQNEAQ come from the germline V gene. The ends were cut back, 2 bases at V and 6 bases at J, with 14 bases in the middle. For the CDR3, the DNA is TGTGCCAGCAGCTTACTTGGGGGCAGGGCTAATTCACCCCTCCACTTT. This translates into CASSLLGGRANSPLHF. The complete variable domain, with remaining parts taken from reference TRBV7-8 and TRBJ1-6, reads GAGVSQSPRYKVAKRGQDVALRCDPISGHVSLFWYQQALGQGPEFLTYFQNEAQLDKSGLPSDRFFAERPEGSVSTLKIQRTQQEDSAVYLCASSLLGGRANSPLHFGNGTRLTVT.

J is TRBJ1-2 and V is TRBV28, with TRBD1 matching over 8 bases. The CDR3 extends over 14 amino acids. Germline CDR1 and CDR2: MDHEN and SYDVKM. The ends lost 8 bases at V and 4 bases at J; junction bases unmatched: 9. The CDR3 region is CASLETGASYGYTF. CDR3 sequence (DNA): TGTGCCAGCCTGGAGACAGGGGCTAGCTATGGCTACACCTTC.

The chain has TRBV29-1 and TRBJ2-3; 8 bases are shared with TRBD1. Germline V gene sequence: CDR1 SQVTM, CDR2 ANQGSEA. With 6 bases clipped from V and 0 bases from J, the junction kept 11 bases outside the gene matches. This CDR3 region has 16 residues. The CDR3 region is CSVTTFRDRSTDTQYF. In nucleotides, the CDR3 is TGCAGCGTCACAACATTCCGGGACAGGAGCACAGATACGCAGTATTTT.

The rearrangement uses TRBV2 and TRBJ2-1, with no clear D. CDR1 SNHLY and CDR2 FYNNEI come from the germline V gene. Trimming cost V 3 bases and J 9 bases, with 6 bases left between them. The CDR3 extends over 11 amino acids. The CDR3 nucleotides are TGTGCCAGCAGTGATCGACGTGAGCAGTTCTTC. Its protein product is CASSDRREQFF.

V gene TRBV28 combines with J gene TRBJ1-5; maybe TRBD1 (5 bases). The germline gives CDR1 MDHEN, CDR2 SYDVKM. V lost 6 bases and J lost 0, with 9 bases in between. The CDR3 sequence is 14 residues long. The CDR3 region is CASRTTVSNQPQHF. CDR3 DNA sequence: TGTGCCAGCAGAACGACAGTTAGCAATCAGCCCCAGCATTTT.

The chain carries TRBV5-5 and TRBJ2-7; 9 nucleotides align to TRBD2. CDR3 length equals 14 residues. Germline loops: CDR1 SGHKS, CDR2 YYEKEE (reference sequence). The junction had 4 bases not matched to a gene; V was cut back by 4 bases and J by 2 bases. The CDR3 protein is CASSLGTSTYEQYF. CDR3 in DNA: TGTGCCAGCAGCCTGGGGACTAGCACCTACGAGCAGTACTTC. The complete variable domain, with remaining parts taken from reference TRBV5-5 and TRBJ2-7, reads DAGVTQSPTHLIKTRGQQVTLRCSPISGHKSVSWYQQVLGQGPQFIFQYYEKEERGRGNFPDRFSARQFPNYSSELNVNALLLGDSALYLCASSLGTSTYEQYFGPGTRLTVT.

This chain links TRBV18 with TRBJ2-3, with TRBD1 matching 8 bases. The ends lost 2 bases at V and 5 bases at J; junction bases unmatched: 3. The CDR3 consists of 14 residues. CDR1 KGHSH and CDR2 LQKENI come from the germline V gene. The CDR3, as DNA: TGTGCCAGCTCACCAGGAACAGGGGGAGATACGCAGTATTTT. It yields the protein CASSPGTGGDTQYF.

This clone turned up a few times. The chain joins TRBV6-6 to TRBJ1-1; D ambiguous. The V gene's germline CDR1 is MNHNY and CDR2 SVGAGI (reference sequence). The V gene lost 6 bases and the J gene lost 0 bases, with 8 bases spanning the gap. CDR3 length equals 13 residues. CDR3: CASSGLLNTEAFF. The CDR3 DNA sequence: TGTGCCAGCAGCGGTCTCTTGAACACTGAAGCTTTCTTT.

The rearrangement uses TRBV12-3 or TRBV12-4 and TRBJ1-2; TRBD1 matches at 7 bases. The CDR3 spans 13 residues. Germline trimming cut 4 bases from V and 6 bases from J; bases unmatched to any gene: 5. The CDR3 nucleotides read TGTGCCAGCAGTTGGGGAACAGGGGATGGCTACACCTTC. It specifies CASSWGTGDGYTF.

The chain carries TRBV5-4 and TRBJ2-3, with 8 bases fitting TRBD2. V gave up 6 bases and J gave up 4 bases; unmatched junction bases: 13. CDR3 length: 16 residues. The V gene's germline CDR1 is SGHNT and CDR2 YYREEE (reference sequence). The CDR3 region has the DNA TGTGCCAGCAACCTAATAATGGGACTAGTACCAGATACGCAGTATTTT. Amino acid sequence: CASNLIMGLVPDTQYF.